A selection of T cell receptor beta chains follows, all from one sample in a study of shared clonotypes between healthy human individuals. Profiled with immunoSEQ multiplex PCR; TCRdb holds only in-frame clones, not every one. Found here are some 2,000,000 clones, around 95% of them singletons; the top ten hold 0.13%. The sequenced material came from naive CD4+ T cells sorted from blood. All receptors derive from a man between 18 and 35 years old in good health. Both conserved end residues are part of each CDR3. D genes are given only for firm matches. A row's size may be missing; if present it is once, few, many or a size class.

clone_size j_call v_call d_call cdr3_aa cdr3_nt
NA TRBJ2-5 TRBV7-2 NA CASSLRQETQYF TGTGCCAGCAGCTTACGGCAGGAGACCCAGTACTTC
NA TRBJ1-4 TRBV6-1 TRBD1 CASRGQTHEKLFF TGTGCCAGCAGGGGACAGACCCATGAAAAACTGTTTTTT
NA TRBJ2-4 TRBV29-1 TRBD1 CSVDANSGGSKNIQYF TGCAGCGTTGATGCCAATTCAGGGGGCTCCAAAAACATTCAGTACTTC
NA TRBJ2-5 TRBV10-2 TRBD1 CASSATGGLEETQYF TGCGCCAGCAGTGCGACAGGGGGATTAGAAGAGACCCAGTACTTC
once TRBJ1-3 TRBV9 TRBD1 CASSVAPLRQGAGNTIYF TGTGCCAGCAGCGTAGCCCCTCTCCGACAGGGGGCTGGAAACACCATATATTTT
NA TRBJ2-7 TRBV18 TRBD1 CASSPPSGQGAYEQYF TGTGCCAGCTCACCACCGTCAGGACAGGGGGCCTACGAGCAGTACTTC
NA TRBJ2-7 TRBV7-2 TRBD1 CASSSYGTAVYEQYF TGTGCCAGCAGCTCCTACGGGACAGCAGTCTACGAGCAGTACTTC
NA TRBJ1-6 TRBV6-1 NA CASRGGNSYNSPLHF TGTGCCAGCCGGGGCGGCAACTCCTATAATTCACCCCTCCACTTT
NA TRBJ1-2 TRBV6-4 NA CASSDRGLCYGYTF TGTGCCAGCAGTGACAGGGGCCTATGCTATGGCTACACCTTC
NA TRBJ1-2 TRBV4-2 NA CASSQRGGYGYTF TGTGCCAGCAGCCAGAGGGGAGGCTATGGCTACACCTTC
NA TRBJ1-5 TRBV6-1 NA CATQGSTYSNQPQHF TGTGCCACCCAAGGGTCCACTTATAGCAATCAGCCCCAGCATTTT
NA TRBJ2-7 TRBV7-2 TRBD2 CASSSVGLAVFYEQYF TGTGCCAGCAGCTCTGTGGGGCTAGCGGTTTTTTACGAGCAGTACTTC
few TRBJ2-2 TRBV19 NA CASRWVGDTGELFF TGTGCCAGTAGATGGGTTGGGGACACCGGGGAGCTGTTTTTT
NA TRBJ2-1 TRBV11-2 TRBD2 CASSSSGAGGPYNEQFF TGTGCCAGCAGCTCCTCCGGCGCGGGAGGACCCTACAATGAGCAGTTCTTC
NA TRBJ1-3 TRBV18 NA CASSPLGSGSGNTIYF TGTGCCAGCTCACCTCTCGGGTCCGGCTCTGGAAACACCATATATTTT
NA TRBJ2-5 TRBV5-6 TRBD2 CASSLVAGGRETQYF TGTGCCAGCAGCTTGGTAGCGGGGGGACGGGAGACCCAGTACTTC
NA TRBJ1-3 TRBV7-9 NA CASSLAWDTGNTIYF TGTGCCAGCAGCTTGGCTTGGGACACGGGAAACACCATATATTTT
NA TRBJ1-1 TRBV27 NA CASSSGLRNTEAFF TGTGCCAGCAGTTCTGGACTGAGGAACACTGAAGCTTTCTTT